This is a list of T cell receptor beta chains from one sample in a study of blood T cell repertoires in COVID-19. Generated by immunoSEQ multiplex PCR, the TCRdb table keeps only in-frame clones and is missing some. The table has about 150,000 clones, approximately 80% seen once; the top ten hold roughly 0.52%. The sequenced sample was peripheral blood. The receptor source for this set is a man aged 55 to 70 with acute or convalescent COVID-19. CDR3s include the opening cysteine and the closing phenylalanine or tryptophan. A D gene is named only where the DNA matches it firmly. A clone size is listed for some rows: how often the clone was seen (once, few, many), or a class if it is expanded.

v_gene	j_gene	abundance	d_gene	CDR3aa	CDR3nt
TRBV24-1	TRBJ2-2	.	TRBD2	CASPPGEIAGGTGELFF	TGTGCCTCACCACCGGGAGAAATAGCGGGAGGCACCGGGGAGCTGTTTTTT
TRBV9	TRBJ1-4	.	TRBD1	CASSSRQGGEKLFF	TGTGCCAGCAGCTCCCGACAGGGAGGAGAAAAACTGTTTTTT
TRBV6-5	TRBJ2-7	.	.	CASSRDRQVREQYF	TGTGCCAGCAGCCGTGACAGACAGGTCCGGGAGCAGTACTTC
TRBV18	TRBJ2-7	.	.	CASSPSKGHEQYF	TGTGCCAGCTCACCCTCGAAGGGGCACGAGCAGTACTTC
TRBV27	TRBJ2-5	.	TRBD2	CASSLRGTRVQETQYF	TGTGCCAGCAGTTTAAGAGGGACTAGAGTACAAGAGACCCAGTACTTC
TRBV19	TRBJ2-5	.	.	CASSQMGGLQETQYF	TGTGCCAGTAGTCAAATGGGGGGGCTACAAGAGACCCAGTACTTC
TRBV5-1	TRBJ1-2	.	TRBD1	CASRMGTGGYGYTF	TGCGCCAGCAGAATGGGGACAGGGGGTTATGGCTACACCTTC
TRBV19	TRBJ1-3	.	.	CASSITALNSGNTIYF	TGTGCCAGTAGTATAACAGCCCTCAACTCTGGAAACACCATATATTTT
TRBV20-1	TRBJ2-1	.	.	CSASPLTSAFF	TGCAGTGCCAGTCCACTGACTTCGGCTTTCTTC
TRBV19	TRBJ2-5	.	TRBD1	CASSPGTGGETQYF	TGTGCCAGCAGTCCCGGGACAGGGGGCGAGACCCAGTACTTC
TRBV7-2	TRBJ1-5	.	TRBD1	CASSSGTGGGQPQHF	TGTGCCAGCAGCTCGGGTACAGGGGGTGGACAGCCCCAGCATTTT
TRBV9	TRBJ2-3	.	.	CASSAALGSTDTQYF	TGTGCCAGCAGTGCCGCTCTCGGTAGCACAGATACGCAGTATTTT
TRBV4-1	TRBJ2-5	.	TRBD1	CASSPTGQGIGETQYF	TGCGCCAGCAGCCCTACCGGACAGGGGATAGGGGAGACCCAGTACTTC
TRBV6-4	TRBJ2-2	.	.	CASSDQPIQGQSTGELFF	TGTGCCAGCAGTGACCAGCCCATACAGGGCCAAAGTACCGGGGAGCTGTTTTTT
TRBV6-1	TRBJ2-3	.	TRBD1	CASSDAPGQTTDTQYF	TGTGCCAGCAGTGACGCGCCGGGACAGACTACAGATACGCAGTATTTT
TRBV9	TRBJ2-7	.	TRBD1	CASSVETGGTYEQYF	TGTGCCAGCAGCGTAGAGACAGGGGGCACCTACGAGCAGTACTTC
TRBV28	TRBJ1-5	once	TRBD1	CASIRQGGGQPQHF	TGTGCCAGCATCAGACAGGGTGGAGGCCAGCCCCAGCATTTT
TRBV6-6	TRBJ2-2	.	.	CATFTGELFF	TGTGCCACCTTCACCGGGGAGCTGTTTTTT
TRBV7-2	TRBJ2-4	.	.	CASSLRPGENIQYF	TGTGCCAGCAGCCTCAGGCCCGGGGAAAACATTCAGTACTTC
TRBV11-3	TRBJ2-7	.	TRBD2	CASSAGTSGAYEQYF	TGTGCCAGCAGCGCCGGGACTAGCGGGGCCTACGAGCAGTACTTC
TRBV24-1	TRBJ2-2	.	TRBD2	CATSGTSGKNTGELFF	TGTGCCACCAGCGGGACTAGCGGGAAGAACACCGGGGAGCTGTTTTTT
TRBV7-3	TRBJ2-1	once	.	CASSLNQGYEQFF	TGTGCCAGCAGCTTAAATCAGGGTTATGAGCAGTTCTTC
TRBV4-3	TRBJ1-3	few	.	CASSQAVGRHSGNTIYF	TGCGCCAGCAGCCAAGCGGTGGGCAGGCACTCTGGAAACACCATATATTTT
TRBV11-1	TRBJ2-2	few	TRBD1	CASSLGQGSAGELFF	TGTGCCAGCAGCTTAGGACAGGGCAGCGCCGGGGAGCTGTTTTTT
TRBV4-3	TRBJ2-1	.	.	CASSQMTGPYNEQFF	TGCGCCAGCAGCCAAATGACAGGCCCCTACAATGAGCAGTTCTTC
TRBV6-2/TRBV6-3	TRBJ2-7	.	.	CASSYSQKAGSLGEQYF	TGTGCCAGCAGTTACTCCCAAAAGGCAGGGTCGTTGGGGGAGCAGTACTTC
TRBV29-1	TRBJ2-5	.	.	CSVEAPSSKAQYF	TGCAGCGTTGAAGCGCCTAGCAGTAAGGCCCAGTACTTC
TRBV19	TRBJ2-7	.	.	CASSMSAGPPYEQYF	TGTGCCAGTAGTATGTCGGCGGGGCCCCCCTACGAGCAGTACTTC
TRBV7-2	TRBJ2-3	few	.	CASSYGSGPAPDTQYF	TGTGCCAGCAGCTACGGAAGCGGACCCGCCCCAGATACGCAGTATTTT
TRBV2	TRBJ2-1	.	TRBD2	CASSETSGLHEQFF	TGTGCCAGCAGTGAAACTAGCGGGCTGCATGAGCAGTTCTTC
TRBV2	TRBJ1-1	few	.	CASSESQGRGTEAFF	TGTGCCAGCAGTGAATCTCAGGGCAGGGGTACTGAAGCTTTCTTT
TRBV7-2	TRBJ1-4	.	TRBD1	CASSRQGARNEKLFF	TGTGCCAGCAGCAGACAGGGGGCGCGTAATGAAAAACTGTTTTTT
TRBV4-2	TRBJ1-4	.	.	CASSPSGGGYEKLFF	TGTGCCAGCAGCCCCTCCGGGGGAGGTTATGAAAAACTGTTTTTT
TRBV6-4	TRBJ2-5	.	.	CASSTGLGETQYF	TGTGCCAGCAGCACAGGGCTAGGGGAGACCCAGTACTTC
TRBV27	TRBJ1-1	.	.	CASRPVVGVTEAFF	TGTGCCAGCAGACCCGTTGTAGGGGTGACTGAAGCTTTCTTT
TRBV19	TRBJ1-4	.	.	CASSIKRRAGNEKLFF	TGTGCCAGTAGTATAAAGAGACGGGCGGGGAATGAAAAACTGTTTTTT
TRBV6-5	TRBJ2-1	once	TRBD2	CASSQLAGATNEQFF	TGTGCCAGCAGCCAACTAGCGGGAGCTACGAATGAGCAGTTCTTC
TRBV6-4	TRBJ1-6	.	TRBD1	CASSDTGGDSPLHF	TGTGCCAGCAGTGACACAGGGGGCGATTCACCCCTCCACTTT